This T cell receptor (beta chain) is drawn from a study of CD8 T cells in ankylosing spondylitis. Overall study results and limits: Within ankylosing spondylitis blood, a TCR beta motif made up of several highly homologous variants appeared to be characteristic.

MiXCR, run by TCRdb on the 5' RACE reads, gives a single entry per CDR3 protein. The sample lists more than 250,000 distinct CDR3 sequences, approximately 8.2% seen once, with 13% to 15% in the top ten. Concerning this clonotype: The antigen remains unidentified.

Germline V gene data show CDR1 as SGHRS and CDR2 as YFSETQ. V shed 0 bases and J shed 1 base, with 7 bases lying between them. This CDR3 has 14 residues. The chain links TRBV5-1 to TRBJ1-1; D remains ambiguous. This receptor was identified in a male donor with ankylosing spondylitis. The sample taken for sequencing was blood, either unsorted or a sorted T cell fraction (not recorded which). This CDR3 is CASSLEPSNTEAFF. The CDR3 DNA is TGCGCCAGCAGCTTGGAACCCTCGAACACTGAAGCTTTCTTT.